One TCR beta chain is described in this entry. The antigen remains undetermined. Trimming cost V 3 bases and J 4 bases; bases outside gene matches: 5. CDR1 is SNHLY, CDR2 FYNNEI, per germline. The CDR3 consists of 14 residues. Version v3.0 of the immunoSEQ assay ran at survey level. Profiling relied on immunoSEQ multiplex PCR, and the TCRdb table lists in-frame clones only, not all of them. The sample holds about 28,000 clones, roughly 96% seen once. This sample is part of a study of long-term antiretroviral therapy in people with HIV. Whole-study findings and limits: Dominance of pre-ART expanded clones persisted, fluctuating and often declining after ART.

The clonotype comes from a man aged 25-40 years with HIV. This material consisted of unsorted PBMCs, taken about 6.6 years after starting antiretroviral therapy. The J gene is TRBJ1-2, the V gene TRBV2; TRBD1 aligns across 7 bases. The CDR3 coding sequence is TGTGCCAGCAGTGACAGGGGGATCAGCTATGGCTACACCTTC. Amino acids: CASSDRGISYGYTF. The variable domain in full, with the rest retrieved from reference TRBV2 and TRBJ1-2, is EPEVTQTPSHQVTQMGQEVILRCVPISNHLYFYWYRQILGQKVEFLVSFYNNEISEKSEIFDDQFSVERPDGSNFTLKIRSTKLEDSAMYFCASSDRGISYGYTFGSGTRLTVV.